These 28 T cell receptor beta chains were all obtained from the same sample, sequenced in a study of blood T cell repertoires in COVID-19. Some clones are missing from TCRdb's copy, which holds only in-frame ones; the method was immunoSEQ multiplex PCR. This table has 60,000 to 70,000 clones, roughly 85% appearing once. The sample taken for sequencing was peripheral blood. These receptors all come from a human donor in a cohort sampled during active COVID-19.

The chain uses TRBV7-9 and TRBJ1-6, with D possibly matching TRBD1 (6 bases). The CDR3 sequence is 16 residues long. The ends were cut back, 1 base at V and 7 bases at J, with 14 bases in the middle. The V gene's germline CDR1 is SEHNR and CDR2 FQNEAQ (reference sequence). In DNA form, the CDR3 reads TGTGCCAGCAGCTTAGGATCAGGGGCCGGCAATTCACCCCTCCACTTT. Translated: CASSLGSGAGNSPLHF.

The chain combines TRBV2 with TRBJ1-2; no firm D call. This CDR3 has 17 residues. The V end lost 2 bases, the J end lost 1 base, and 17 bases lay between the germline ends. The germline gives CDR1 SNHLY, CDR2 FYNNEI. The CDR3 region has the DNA TGTGCCAGCAGTGAAATAGGCTCAAAAGCGATTAACTATGGCTACACCTTC. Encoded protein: CASSEIGSKAINYGYTF.

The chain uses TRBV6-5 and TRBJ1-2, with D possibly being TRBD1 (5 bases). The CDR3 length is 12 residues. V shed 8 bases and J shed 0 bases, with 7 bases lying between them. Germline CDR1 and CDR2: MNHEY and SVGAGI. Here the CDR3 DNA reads TGTGCCAGCGGGGGGGCTAACTATGGCTACACCTTC. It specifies CASGGANYGYTF.

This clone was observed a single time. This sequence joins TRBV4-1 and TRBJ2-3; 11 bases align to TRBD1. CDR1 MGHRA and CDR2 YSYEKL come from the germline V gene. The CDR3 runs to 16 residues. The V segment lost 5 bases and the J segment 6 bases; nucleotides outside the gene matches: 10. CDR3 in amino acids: CASSTLGQGGSDTQYF. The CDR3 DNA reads TGCGCCAGCAGCACCCTGGGACAGGGGGGATCTGATACGCAGTATTTT.

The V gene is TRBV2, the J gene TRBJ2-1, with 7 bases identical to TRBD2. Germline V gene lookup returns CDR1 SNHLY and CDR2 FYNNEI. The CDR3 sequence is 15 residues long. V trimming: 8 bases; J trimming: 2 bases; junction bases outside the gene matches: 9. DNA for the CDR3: TGTGCCAGCGGATCCGGGACTAATACCTACAATGAGCAGTTCTTC. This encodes CASGSGTNTYNEQFF.

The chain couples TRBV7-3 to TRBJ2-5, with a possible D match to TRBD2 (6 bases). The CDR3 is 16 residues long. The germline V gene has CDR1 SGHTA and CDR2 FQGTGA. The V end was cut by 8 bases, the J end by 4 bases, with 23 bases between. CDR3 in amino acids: CASSLNRDGGRETQYF. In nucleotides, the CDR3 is TGTGCCAGCTCGTTGAACCGGGACGGAGGGCGAGAGACCCAGTACTTC. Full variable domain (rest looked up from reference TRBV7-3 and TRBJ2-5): GAGVSQTPSNKVTEKGKYVELRCDPISGHTALYWYRQSLGQGPEFLIYFQGTGAADDSGLPNDRFFAVRPEGSVSTLKIQRTERGDSAVYLCASSLNRDGGRETQYFGPGTRLLVL.

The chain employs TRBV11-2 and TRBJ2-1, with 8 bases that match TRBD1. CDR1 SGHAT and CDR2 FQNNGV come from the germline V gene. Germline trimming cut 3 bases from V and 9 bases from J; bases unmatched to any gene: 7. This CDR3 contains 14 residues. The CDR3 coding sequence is TGTGCCAGCAGCTTCAACCAGGGGGCAGCTGAGCAGTTCTTC. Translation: CASSFNQGAAEQFF.

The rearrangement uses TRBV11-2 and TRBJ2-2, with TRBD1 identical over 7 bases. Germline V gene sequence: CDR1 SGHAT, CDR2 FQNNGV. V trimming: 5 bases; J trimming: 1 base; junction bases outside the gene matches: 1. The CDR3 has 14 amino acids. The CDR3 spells CASSRQGNTGELFF. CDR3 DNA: TGTGCCAGCAGCCGACAGGGGAACACCGGGGAGCTGTTTTTT.

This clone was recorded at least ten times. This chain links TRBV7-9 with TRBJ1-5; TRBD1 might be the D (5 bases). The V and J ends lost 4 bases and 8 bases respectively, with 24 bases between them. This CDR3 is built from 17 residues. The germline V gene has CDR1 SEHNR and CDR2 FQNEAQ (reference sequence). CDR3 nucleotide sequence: TGTGCCAGCAGCTCAACCCCCGGTGGGGGGAATCTTGAGCCCCAGCATTTT. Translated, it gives CASSSTPGGGNLEPQHF.

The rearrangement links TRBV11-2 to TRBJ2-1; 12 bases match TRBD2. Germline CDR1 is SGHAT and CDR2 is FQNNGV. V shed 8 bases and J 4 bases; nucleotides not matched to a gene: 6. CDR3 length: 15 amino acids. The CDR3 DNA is TGTGCCAGCGGAATGACTAGCGGGGGTTACAATGAGCAGTTCTTC. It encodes CASGMTSGGYNEQFF.

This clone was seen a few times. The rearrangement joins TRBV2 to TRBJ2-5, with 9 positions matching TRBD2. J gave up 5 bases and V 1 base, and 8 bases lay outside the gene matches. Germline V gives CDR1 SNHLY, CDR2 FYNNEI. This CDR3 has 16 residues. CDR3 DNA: TGTGCCAGCAGTGAAGGGTCTGCGGGGGGGCGTGAGACCCAGTACTTC. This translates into CASSEGSAGGRETQYF.

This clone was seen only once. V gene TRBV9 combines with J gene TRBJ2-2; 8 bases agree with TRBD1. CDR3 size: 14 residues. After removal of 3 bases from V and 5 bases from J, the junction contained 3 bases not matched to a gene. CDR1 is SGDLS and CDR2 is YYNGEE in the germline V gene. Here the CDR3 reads CASSADRVTGELFF. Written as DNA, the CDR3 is TGTGCCAGCAGCGCGGACAGGGTAACCGGGGAGCTGTTTTTT.

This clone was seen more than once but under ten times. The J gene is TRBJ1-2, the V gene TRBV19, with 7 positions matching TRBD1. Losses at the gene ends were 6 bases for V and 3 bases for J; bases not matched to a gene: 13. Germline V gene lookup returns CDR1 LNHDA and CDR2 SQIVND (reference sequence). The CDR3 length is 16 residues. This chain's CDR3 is CASRKTGALGDYGYTF. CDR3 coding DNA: TGTGCCAGTAGAAAAACAGGGGCCCTGGGGGACTATGGCTACACCTTC.

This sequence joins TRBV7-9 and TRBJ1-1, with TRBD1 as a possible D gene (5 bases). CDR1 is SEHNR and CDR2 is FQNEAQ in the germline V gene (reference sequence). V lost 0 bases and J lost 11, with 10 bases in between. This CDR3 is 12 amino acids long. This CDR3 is CASSLAGVEAFF. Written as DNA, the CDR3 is TGTGCCAGCAGCTTAGCAGGGGTTGAGGCTTTCTTT.

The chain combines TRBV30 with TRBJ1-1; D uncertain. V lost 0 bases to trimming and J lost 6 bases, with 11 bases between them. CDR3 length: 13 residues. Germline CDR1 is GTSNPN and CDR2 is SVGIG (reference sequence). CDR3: CAWSVLAGAEAFF. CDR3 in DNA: TGTGCCTGGAGTGTACTGGCAGGCGCTGAAGCTTTCTTT. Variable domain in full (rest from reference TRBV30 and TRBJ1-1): SQTIHQWPATLVQPVGSPLSLECTVEGTSNPNLYWYRQAAGRGLQLLFYSVGIGQISSEVPQNLSASRPQDRQFILSSKKLLLSDSGFYLCAWSVLAGAEAFFGQGTRLTVV.

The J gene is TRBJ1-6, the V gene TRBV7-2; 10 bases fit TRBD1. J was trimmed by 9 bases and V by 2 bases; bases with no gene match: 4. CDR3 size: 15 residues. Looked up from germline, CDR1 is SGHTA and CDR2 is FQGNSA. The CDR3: CASSLSGTGASPLHF. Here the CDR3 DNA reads TGTGCCAGCAGCTTAAGTGGGACAGGGGCTTCACCCCTCCACTTT. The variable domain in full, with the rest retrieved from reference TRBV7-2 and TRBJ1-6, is GAGVSQSPSNKVTEKGKDVELRCDPISGHTALYWYRQSLGQGLEFLIYFQGNSAPDKSGLPSDRFSAERTGGSVSTLTIQRTQQEDSAVYLCASSLSGTGASPLHFGNGTRLTVT.

In nucleotides, the CDR3 is TGTGCCTGGAGCGCCTTCCTAAGGACAGGGGATACTGAAGCTTTCTTT. This translates into CAWSAFLRTGDTEAFF. This rearrangement joins TRBV30 to TRBJ1-1; 9 bases fit TRBD1. The CDR3 has 16 amino acids. Germline V lookup: CDR1 GTSNPN, CDR2 SVGIG (reference sequence). With 3 bases clipped from V and 5 bases from J, the junction kept 13 bases outside the gene matches.

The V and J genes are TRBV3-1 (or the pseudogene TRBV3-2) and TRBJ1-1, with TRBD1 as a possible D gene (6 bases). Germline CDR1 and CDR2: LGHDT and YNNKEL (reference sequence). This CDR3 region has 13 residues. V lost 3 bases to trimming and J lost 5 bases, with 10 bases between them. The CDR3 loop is CASSQQGRTEAFF. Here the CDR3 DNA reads TGTGCCAGCAGCCAGCAGGGGCGGACTGAAGCTTTCTTT.

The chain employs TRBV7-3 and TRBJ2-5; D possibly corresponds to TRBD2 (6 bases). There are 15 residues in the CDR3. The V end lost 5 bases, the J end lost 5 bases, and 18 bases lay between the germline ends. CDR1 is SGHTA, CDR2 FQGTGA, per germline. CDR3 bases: TGTGCCAGCAGCCCCGGGGGTGGATTTGTTGAGACCCAGTACTTC. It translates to CASSPGGGFVETQYF. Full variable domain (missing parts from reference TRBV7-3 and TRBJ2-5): GAGVSQTPSNKVTEKGKYVELRCDPISGHTALYWYRQSLGQGPEFLIYFQGTGAADDSGLPNDRFFAVRPEGSVSTLKIQRTERGDSAVYLCASSPGGGFVETQYFGPGTRLLVL.

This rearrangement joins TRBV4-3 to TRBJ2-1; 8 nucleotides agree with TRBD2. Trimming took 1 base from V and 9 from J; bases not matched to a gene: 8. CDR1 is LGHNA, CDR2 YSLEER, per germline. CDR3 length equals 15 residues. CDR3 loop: CASSQGTSRPREQFF. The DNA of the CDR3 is TGCGCCAGCAGCCAAGGGACTAGCCGTCCCCGTGAGCAGTTCTTC.

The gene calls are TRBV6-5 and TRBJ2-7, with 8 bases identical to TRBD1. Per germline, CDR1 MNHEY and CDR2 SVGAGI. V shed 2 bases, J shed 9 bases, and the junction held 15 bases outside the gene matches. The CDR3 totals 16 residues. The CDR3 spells CASSYGFDVRGPVQYF. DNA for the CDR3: TGTGCCAGCAGTTACGGTTTCGATGTCAGGGGGCCTGTGCAGTACTTC.

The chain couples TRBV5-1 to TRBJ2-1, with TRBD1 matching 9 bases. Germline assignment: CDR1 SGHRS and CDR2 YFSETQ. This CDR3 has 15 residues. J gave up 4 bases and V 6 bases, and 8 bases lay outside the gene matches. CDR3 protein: CASTKTTGGYNEQFF. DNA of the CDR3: TGCGCCAGCACCAAAACGACAGGGGGGTACAATGAGCAGTTCTTC.

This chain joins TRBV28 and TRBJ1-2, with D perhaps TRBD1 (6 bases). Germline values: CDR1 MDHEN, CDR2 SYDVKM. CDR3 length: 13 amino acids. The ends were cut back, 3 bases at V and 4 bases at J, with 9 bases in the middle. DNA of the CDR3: TGTGCCAGCAGTTTTCGAGGGGGCTATGGCTACACCTTC. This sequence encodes CASSFRGGYGYTF.

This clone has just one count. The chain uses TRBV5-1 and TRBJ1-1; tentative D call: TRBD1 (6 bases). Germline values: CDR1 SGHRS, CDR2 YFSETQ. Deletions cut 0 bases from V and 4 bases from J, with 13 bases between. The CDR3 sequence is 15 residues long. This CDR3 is CASSLGTVSGTEAFF. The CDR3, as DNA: TGCGCCAGCAGCTTGGGGACAGTCAGTGGCACTGAAGCTTTCTTT.

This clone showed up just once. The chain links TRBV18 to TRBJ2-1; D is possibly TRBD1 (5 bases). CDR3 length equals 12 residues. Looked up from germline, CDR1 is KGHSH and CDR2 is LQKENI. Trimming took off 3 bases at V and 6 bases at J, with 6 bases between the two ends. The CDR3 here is CASSPTVNEQFF. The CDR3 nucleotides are TGTGCCAGCTCACCGACAGTCAATGAGCAGTTCTTC.

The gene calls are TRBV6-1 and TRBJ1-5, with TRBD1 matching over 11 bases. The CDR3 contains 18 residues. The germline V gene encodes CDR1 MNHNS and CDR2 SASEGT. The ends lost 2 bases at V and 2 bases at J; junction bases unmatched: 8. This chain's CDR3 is CASSESWTGGAGNQPQHF. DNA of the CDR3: TGTGCCAGCAGTGAATCCTGGACAGGGGGCGCAGGCAATCAGCCCCAGCATTTT.

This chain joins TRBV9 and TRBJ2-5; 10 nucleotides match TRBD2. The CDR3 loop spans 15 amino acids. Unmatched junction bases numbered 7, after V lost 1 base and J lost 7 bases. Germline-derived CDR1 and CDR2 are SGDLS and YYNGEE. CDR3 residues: CASSVSGGAWVTQYF. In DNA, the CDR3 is TGTGCCAGCAGCGTAAGCGGGGGGGCTTGGGTGACCCAGTACTTC.

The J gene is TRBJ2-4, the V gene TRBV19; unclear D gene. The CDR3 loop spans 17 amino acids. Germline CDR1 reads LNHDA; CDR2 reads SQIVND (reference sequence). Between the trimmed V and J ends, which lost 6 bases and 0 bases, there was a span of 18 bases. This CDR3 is CASRNTEEILAKNIQYF. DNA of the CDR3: TGTGCCAGTAGGAATACCGAAGAGATACTAGCCAAAAACATTCAGTACTTC. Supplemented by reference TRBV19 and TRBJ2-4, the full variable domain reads DGGITQSPKYLFRKEGQNVTLSCEQNLNHDAMYWYRQDPGQGLRLIYYSQIVNDFQKGDIAEGYSVSREKKESFPLTVTSAQKNPTAFYLCASRNTEEILAKNIQYFGAGTRLSVL.